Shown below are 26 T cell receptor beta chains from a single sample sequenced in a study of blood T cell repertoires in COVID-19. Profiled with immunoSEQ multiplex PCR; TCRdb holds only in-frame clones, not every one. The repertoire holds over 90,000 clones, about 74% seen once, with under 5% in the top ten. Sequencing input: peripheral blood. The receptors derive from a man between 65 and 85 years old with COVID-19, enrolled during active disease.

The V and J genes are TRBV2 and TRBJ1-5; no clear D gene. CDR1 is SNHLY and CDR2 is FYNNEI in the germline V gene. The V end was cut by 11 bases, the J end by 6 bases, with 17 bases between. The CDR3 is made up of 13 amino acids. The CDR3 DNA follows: TGTGCCTGTTTGAGAGGCGGCGGTCAGCCCCAGCATTTT. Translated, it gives CACLRGGGQPQHF. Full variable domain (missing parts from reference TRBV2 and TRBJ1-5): EPEVTQTPSHQVTQMGQEVILRCVPISNHLYFYWYRQILGQKVEFLVSFYNNEISEKSEIFDDQFSVERPDGSNFTLKIRSTKLEDSAMYFCACLRGGGQPQHFGDGTRLSIL.

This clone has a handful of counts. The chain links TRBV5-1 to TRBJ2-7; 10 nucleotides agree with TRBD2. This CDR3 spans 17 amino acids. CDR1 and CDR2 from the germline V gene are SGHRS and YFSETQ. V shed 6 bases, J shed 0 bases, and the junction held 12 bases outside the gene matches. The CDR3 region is CASIKPGLARGSYEQYF. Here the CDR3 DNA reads TGCGCCAGCATCAAACCGGGACTAGCGAGGGGCTCCTACGAGCAGTACTTC.

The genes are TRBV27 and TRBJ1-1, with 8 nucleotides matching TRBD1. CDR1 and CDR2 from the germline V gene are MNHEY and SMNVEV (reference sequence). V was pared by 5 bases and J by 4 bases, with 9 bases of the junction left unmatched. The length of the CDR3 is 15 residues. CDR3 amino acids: CASSQSQGEGTEAFF. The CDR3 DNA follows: TGTGCCAGCAGTCAATCACAGGGGGAGGGCACTGAAGCTTTCTTT.

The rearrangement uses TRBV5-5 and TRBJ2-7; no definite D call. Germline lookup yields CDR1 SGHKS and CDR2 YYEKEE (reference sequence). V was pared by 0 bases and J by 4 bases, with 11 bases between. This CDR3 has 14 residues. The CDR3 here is CASSLVIGDYEQYF. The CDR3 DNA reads TGTGCCAGCAGCTTGGTGATAGGAGATTACGAGCAGTACTTC.

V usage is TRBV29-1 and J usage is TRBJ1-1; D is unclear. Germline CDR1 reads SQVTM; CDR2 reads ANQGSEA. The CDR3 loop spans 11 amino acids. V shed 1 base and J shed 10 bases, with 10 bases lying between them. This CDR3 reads CSVEVAGGAFF. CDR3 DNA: TGCAGCGTTGAAGTTGCGGGAGGAGCTTTCTTT.

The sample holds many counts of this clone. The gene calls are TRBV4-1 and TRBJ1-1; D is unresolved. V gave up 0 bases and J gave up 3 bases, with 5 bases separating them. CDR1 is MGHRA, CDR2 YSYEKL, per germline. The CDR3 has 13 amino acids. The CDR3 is CASSQDTDTEAFF. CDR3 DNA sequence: TGCGCCAGCAGCCAAGATACGGACACTGAAGCTTTCTTT.

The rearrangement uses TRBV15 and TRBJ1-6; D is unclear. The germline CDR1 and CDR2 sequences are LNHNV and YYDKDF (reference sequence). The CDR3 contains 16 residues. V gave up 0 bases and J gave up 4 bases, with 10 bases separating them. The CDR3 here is CATSRDFQTYNSPLHF. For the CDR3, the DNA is TGTGCCACCAGCAGAGATTTCCAGACTTATAATTCACCCCTCCACTTT.

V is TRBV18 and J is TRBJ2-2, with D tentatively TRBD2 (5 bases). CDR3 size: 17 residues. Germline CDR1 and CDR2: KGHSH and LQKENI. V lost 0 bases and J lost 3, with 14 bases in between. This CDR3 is CASSPPDFYSDTGELFF. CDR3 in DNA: TGTGCCAGCTCACCACCGGACTTTTATTCCGACACCGGGGAGCTGTTTTTT.

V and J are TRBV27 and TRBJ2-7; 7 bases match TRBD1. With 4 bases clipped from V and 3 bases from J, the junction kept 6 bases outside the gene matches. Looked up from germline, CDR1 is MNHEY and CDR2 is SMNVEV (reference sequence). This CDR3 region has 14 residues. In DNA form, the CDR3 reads TGTGCCAGCAGTTCCGGGACAGATATCTACGAGCAGTACTTC. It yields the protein CASSSGTDIYEQYF.

CDR3 region: CASSPPSDTQYF. In DNA, the CDR3 is TGTGCCAGCAGCCCCCCGTCTGATACGCAGTATTTT. The genes are TRBV7-9 and TRBJ2-3; no firm D call. This CDR3 comprises 12 residues. The V gene's germline CDR1 is SEHNR and CDR2 FQNEAQ (reference sequence). V was shortened by 5 bases and J by 6 bases, with 9 bases between the two germline ends.

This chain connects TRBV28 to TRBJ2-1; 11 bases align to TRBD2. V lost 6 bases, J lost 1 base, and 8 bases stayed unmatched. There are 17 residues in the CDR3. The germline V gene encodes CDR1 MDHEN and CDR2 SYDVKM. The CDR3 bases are TGTGCCAGCAGGTCCACGACTAGCGGGGTGTCCTACAATGAGCAGTTCTTC. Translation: CASRSTTSGVSYNEQFF.

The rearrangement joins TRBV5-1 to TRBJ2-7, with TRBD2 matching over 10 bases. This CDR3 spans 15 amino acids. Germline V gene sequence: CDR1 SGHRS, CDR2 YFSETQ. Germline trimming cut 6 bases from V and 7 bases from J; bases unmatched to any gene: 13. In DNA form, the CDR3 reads TGCGCCAGCAAGAGCAACCCACTAGCGGGAACTGAGCAGTACTTC. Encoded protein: CASKSNPLAGTEQYF.

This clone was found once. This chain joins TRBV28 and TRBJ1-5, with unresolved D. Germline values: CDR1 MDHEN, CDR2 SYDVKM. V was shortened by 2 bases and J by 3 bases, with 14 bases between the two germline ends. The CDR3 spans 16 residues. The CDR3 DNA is TGTGCCAGCAGTTTACGGGGAGCGAGTATCAATCAGCCCCAGCATTTT. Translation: CASSLRGASINQPQHF.

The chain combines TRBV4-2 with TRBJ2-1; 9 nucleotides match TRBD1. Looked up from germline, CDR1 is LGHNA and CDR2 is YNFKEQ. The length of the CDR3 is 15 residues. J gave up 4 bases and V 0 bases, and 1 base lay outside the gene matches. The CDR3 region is CASSQEGQGYNEQFF. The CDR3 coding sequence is TGTGCCAGCAGCCAAGAGGGACAGGGATACAATGAGCAGTTCTTC.

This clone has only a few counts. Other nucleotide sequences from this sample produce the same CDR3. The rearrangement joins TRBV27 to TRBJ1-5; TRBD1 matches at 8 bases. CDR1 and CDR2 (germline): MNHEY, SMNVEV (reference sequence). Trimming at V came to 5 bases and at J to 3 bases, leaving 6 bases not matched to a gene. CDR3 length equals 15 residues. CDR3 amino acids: CASSPGTGPNQPQHF. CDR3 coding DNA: TGTGCCAGCAGTCCTGGGACAGGCCCCAATCAGCCCCAGCATTTT.

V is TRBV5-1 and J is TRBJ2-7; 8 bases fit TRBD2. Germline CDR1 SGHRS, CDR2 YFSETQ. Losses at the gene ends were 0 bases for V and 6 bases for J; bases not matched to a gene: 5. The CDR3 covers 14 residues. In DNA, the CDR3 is TGCGCCAGCAGCTTGGCAGGACTAGCCGGCGAGCAGTACTTC. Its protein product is CASSLAGLAGEQYF.

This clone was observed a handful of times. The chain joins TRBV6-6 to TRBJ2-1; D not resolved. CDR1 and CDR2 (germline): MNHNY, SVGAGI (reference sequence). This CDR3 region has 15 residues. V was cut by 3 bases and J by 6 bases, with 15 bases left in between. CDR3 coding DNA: TGTGCCAGCAGTTATTCCCTAGTTGTTGGCAATGAGCAGTTCTTC. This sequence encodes CASSYSLVVGNEQFF.

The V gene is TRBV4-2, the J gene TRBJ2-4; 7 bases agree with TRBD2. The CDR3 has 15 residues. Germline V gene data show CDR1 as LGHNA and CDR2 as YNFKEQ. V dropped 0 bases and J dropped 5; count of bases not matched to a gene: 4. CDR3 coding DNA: TGTGCCAGCAGCCAAGAAGGGACTACGGAAAACATTCAGTACTTC. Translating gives CASSQEGTTENIQYF.

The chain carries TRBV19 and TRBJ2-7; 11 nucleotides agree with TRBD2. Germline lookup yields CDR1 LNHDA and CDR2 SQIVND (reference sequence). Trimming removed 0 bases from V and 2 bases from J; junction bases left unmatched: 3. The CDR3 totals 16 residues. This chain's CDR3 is CASSIDTSGRAYEQYF. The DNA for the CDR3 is TGTGCCAGTAGTATAGATACTAGCGGGAGAGCCTACGAGCAGTACTTC. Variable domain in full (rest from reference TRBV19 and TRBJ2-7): DGGITQSPKYLFRKEGQNVTLSCEQNLNHDAMYWYRQDPGQGLRLIYYSQIVNDFQKGDIAEGYSVSREKKESFPLTVTSAQKNPTAFYLCASSIDTSGRAYEQYFGPGTRLTVT.

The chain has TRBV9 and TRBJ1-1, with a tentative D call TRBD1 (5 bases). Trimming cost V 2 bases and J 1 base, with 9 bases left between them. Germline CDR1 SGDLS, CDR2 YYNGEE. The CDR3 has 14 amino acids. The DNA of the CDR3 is TGTGCCAGCAGCGTCTTCGGGGGGAACACTGAAGCTTTCTTT. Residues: CASSVFGGNTEAFF.

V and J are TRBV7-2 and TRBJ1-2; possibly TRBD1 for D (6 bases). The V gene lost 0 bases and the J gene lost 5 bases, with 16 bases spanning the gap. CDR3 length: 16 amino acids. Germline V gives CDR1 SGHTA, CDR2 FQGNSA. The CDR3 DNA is TGTGCCAGCAGCTTAGCCCCGGGGGGGGCAGGGTATGGCTACACCTTC. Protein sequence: CASSLAPGGAGYGYTF.

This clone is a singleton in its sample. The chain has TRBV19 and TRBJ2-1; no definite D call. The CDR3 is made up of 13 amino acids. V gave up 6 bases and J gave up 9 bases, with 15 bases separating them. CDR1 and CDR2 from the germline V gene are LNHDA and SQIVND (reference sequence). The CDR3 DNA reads TGTGCCAGTAGCCTGGAGCCCCCGTTTGAGCAGTTCTTC. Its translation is CASSLEPPFEQFF.

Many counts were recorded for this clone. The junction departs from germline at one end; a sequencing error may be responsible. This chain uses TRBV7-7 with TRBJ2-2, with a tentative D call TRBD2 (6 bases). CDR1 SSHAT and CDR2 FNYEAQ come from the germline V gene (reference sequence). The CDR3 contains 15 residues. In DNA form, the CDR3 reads TGTGCTAGCAGCTTTAACGGGGGAGACACCGGGGAGCTGTTTTTT. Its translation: CASSFNGGDTGELFF.

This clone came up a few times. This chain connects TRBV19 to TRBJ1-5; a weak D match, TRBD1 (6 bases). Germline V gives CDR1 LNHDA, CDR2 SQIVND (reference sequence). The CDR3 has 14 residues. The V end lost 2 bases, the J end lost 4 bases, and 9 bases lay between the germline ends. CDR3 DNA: TGTGCCAGTAGTATACAGGGGAGAAATCAGCCCCAGCATTTT. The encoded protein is CASSIQGRNQPQHF.

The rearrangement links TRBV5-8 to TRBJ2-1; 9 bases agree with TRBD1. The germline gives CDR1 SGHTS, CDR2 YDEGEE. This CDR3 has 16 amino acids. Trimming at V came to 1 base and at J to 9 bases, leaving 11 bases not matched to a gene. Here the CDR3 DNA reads TGTGCCAGCAGCTTGAGACAGGGGGTTGGGCGTACTGAGCAGTTCTTC. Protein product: CASSLRQGVGRTEQFF. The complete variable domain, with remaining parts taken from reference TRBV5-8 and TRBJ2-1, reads EAGVTQSPTHLIKTRGQQATLRCSPISGHTSVYWYQQALGLGLQFLLWYDEGEERNRGNFPPRFSGRQFPNYSSELNVNALELEDSALYLCASSLRQGVGRTEQFFGPGTRLTVL.

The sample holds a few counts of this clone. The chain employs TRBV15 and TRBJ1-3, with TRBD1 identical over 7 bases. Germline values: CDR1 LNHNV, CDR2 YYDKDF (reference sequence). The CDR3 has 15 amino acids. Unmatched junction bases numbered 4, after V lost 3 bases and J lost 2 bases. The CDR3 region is CATSRPDRAGNTIYF. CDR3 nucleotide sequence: TGTGCCACCAGCAGGCCAGACAGGGCTGGAAACACCATATATTTT. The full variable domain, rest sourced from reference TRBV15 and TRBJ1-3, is DAMVIQNPRYQVTQFGKPVTLSCSQTLNHNVMYWYQQKSSQAPKLLFHYYDKDFNNEADTPDNFQSRRPNTSFCFLDIRSPGLGDTAMYLCATSRPDRAGNTIYFGEGSWLTVV.